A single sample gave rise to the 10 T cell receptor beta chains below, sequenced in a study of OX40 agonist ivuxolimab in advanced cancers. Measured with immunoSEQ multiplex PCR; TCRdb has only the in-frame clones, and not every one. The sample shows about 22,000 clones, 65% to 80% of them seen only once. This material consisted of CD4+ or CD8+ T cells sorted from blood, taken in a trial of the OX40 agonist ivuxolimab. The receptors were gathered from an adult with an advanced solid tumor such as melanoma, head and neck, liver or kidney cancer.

The CDR3 loop reads CASTGSGLQETQYF. The CDR3 nucleotides are TGTGCCAGCACCGGTTCCGGACTGCAAGAGACCCAGTACTTC. The gene calls are TRBV11-1 and TRBJ2-5; possible D gene TRBD2, 5 bases. The CDR3 is 14 amino acids. Trimming pared 7 bases from V and 2 bases from J, leaving 14 bases between. Germline V gene lookup returns CDR1 SGHAT and CDR2 FQDESV (reference sequence). Filled out from reference TRBV11-1 and TRBJ2-5, the complete variable domain reads EAEVAQSPRYKITEKSQAVAFWCDPISGHATLYWYRQILGQGPELLVQFQDESVVDDSQLPKDRFSAERLKGVDSTLKIQPAELGDSAMYLCASTGSGLQETQYFGPGTRLLVL.

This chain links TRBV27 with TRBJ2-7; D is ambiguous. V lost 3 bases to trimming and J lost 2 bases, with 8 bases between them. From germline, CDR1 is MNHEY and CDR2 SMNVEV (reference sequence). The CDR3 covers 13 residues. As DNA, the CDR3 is TGTGCCAGCAGTTTGACCGGCACCTACGAGCAGTACTTC. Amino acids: CASSLTGTYEQYF.

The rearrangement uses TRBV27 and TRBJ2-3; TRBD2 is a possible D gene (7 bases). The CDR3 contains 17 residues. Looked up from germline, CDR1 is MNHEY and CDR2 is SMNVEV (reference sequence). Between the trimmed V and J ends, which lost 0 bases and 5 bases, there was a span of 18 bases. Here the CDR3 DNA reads TGTGCCAGCAGTTTATCGGGGGGGCGGGCGATCTTAGATACGCAGTATTTT. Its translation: CASSLSGGRAILDTQYF.

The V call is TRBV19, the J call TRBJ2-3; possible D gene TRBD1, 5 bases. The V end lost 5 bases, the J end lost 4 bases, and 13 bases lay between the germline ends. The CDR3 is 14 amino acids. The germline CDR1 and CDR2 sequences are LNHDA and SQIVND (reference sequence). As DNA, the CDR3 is TGTGCCAGTAGTGTGTATTTAGGGGCAGATACGCAGTATTTT. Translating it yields CASSVYLGADTQYF.

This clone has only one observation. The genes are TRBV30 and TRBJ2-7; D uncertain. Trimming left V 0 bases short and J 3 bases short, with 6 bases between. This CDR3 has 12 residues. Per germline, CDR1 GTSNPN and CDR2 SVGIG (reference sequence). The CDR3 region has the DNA TGTGCCTGGAGTGTTGCGGACTACGAGCAGTACTTC. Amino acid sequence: CAWSVADYEQYF.

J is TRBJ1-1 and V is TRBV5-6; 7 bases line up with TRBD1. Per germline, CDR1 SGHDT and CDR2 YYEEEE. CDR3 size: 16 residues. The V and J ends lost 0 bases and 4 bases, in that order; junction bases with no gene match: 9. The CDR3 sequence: CASSLVAGDSGTEAFF. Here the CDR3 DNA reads TGTGCCAGCAGCTTGGTTGCAGGGGACAGTGGCACTGAAGCTTTCTTT.

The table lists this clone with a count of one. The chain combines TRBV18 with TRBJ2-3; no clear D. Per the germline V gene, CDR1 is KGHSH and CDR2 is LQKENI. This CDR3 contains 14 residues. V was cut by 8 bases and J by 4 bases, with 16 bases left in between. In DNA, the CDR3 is TGTGCCAGCACTACCCTCGACACATCAGATACGCAGTATTTT. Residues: CASTTLDTSDTQYF.

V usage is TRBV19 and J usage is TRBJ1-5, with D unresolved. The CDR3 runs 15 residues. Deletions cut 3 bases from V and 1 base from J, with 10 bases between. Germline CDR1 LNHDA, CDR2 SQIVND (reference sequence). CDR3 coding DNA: TGTGCCAGTAGTATTCACGTTGTGAGCAATCAGCCCCAGCATTTT. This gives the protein CASSIHVVSNQPQHF. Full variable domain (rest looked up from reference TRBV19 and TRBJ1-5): DGGITQSPKYLFRKEGQNVTLSCEQNLNHDAMYWYRQDPGQGLRLIYYSQIVNDFQKGDIAEGYSVSREKKESFPLTVTSAQKNPTAFYLCASSIHVVSNQPQHFGDGTRLSIL.

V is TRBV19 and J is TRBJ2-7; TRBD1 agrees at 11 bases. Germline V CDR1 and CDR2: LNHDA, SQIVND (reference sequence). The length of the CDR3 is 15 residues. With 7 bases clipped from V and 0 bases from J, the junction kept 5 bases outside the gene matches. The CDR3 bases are TGTGCCAGTACCCCCGGGACAGGGGGCTCCTACGAGCAGTACTTC. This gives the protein CASTPGTGGSYEQYF. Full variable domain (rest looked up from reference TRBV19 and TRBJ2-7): DGGITQSPKYLFRKEGQNVTLSCEQNLNHDAMYWYRQDPGQGLRLIYYSQIVNDFQKGDIAEGYSVSREKKESFPLTVTSAQKNPTAFYLCASTPGTGGSYEQYFGPGTRLTVT.

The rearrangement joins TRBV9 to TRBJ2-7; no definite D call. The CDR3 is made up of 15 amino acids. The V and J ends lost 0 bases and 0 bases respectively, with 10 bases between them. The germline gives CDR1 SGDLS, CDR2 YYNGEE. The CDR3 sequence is CASSVEVGNSYEQYF. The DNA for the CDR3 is TGTGCCAGCAGCGTAGAAGTGGGTAACTCCTACGAGCAGTACTTC.